This entry concerns a single TCR beta chain. These data originate in a study of T cell changes during pregnancy in multiple sclerosis. Data came from immunoSEQ multiplex PCR; TCRdb stores just in-frame clones and leaves some out. The sample has about 36,000 clones; around 89% are singletons. Trimming stripped 0 bases from V and 6 bases from J, with 15 bases between. Germline lookup yields CDR1 SGHAT and CDR2 FQNNGV. The CDR3 sequence is 16 residues long. The sequenced sample was CD4+ T cells from peripheral blood mononuclear cells, obtained in the first trimester of pregnancy. This sequence originates from a female donor with multiple sclerosis, enrolled in a pregnancy study. This sequence joins TRBV11-2 and TRBJ1-3; TRBD1 is a possible D gene (5 bases). In nucleotides, the CDR3 is TGTGCCAGCAGCTTAGATATTCGGGGGATTATAAACACCATATATTTT. It translates to CASSLDIRGIINTIYF.